This TCR beta chain was identified during a study of CD8 T cells in ankylosing spondylitis. Study-wide points: Significant enrichment of disease-linked clones was reported in matched ankylosing spondylitis synovial fluid.

The germline CDR1 and CDR2 sequences are LNHDA and SQIVND (reference sequence). The CDR3 contains 13 residues. Trimming pared 6 bases from V and 1 base from J, leaving 9 bases between. From the 5' RACE reads, TCRdb called clonotypes with MiXCR, one entry per CDR3 protein. The table has about 250,000 distinct CDR3 sequences, less than 9.5% seen once. This clonotype was picked up many times. Antigen: not known. The source material was blood, either unsorted or a sorted T cell fraction (not recorded which). The TCR comes from a female donor with ankylosing spondylitis or in good health (not recorded which). The chain is built from TRBV19 and TRBJ1-1; D unresolved. The CDR3 spells CASSIARNTEAFF. CDR3 coding DNA: TGTGCCAGTAGCATTGCTCGGAACACTGAAGCTTTCTTT.